These 6 T cell receptor beta chains were all obtained from the same sample, sequenced in a study of CD4 T cells in relation to SARS-CoV-2 and coronaviruses. The method was immunoSEQ multiplex PCR; TCRdb's version includes in-frame clones alone and lacks a portion of them. This table holds some 28,000 clones, 60% to 80% found once. The unexposed donors gave CD4+ T cells in about 2011-2018, prior to COVID-19. The cells were cultured for around ten days before CD4+ T cells were isolated. No antigen has been assigned to these receptors. Input material: CD4+ T cells from PBMCs, cultured in vitro. The receptor set was obtained from a human donor in good health.

The chain couples TRBV7-9 to TRBJ1-2; D unresolved. CDR3 length equals 17 residues. Germline loops: CDR1 SEHNR, CDR2 FQNEAQ (reference sequence). Trimming stripped 5 bases from V and 0 bases from J, with 19 bases between. CDR3 protein: CASSPPGRRTTNYGYTF. CDR3 nucleotide sequence: TGTGCCAGCAGCCCCCCGGGTCGTAGGACTACTAACTATGGCTACACCTTC.

The V call is TRBV5-1, the J call TRBJ2-3; the match to TRBD2 covers 10 bases. The ends lost 6 bases at V and 2 bases at J; junction bases unmatched: 9. Per germline, CDR1 SGHRS and CDR2 YFSETQ. This CDR3 is 16 amino acids long. The CDR3 reads CASKNLAGASTDTQYF. For the CDR3, the DNA is TGCGCCAGCAAGAATCTAGCGGGAGCGTCCACAGATACGCAGTATTTT.

This chain connects TRBV27 to TRBJ1-3; D possibly corresponds to TRBD1 (5 bases). The CDR3 length is 15 residues. The germline V gene encodes CDR1 MNHEY and CDR2 SMNVEV (reference sequence). Trimming shortened V by 5 bases and J by 3 bases, and 14 bases separated the two germline ends. CDR3 protein: CASSRLPGIGNTIYF. CDR3 bases: TGTGCCAGCAGTCGCCTCCCAGGGATTGGAAACACCATATATTTT.

This clone was picked up one time. The chain has TRBV5-1 and TRBJ2-7; 8 bases are a match to TRBD2. V was pared by 6 bases and J by 6 bases, with 11 bases of the junction left unmatched. CDR1 and CDR2 (germline): SGHRS, YFSETQ. This CDR3 is 14 amino acids long. The CDR3: CASTNGGASGEQYF. Written as DNA, the CDR3 is TGCGCCAGCACTAACGGGGGGGCTTCAGGCGAGCAGTACTTC.

The chain recombines TRBV6-5 with TRBJ1-1, with a tentative D call TRBD1 (5 bases). This CDR3 region has 14 residues. The ends were cut back, 4 bases at V and 2 bases at J, with 11 bases in the middle. Germline CDR1 MNHEY, CDR2 SVGAGI. CDR3 coding DNA: TGTGCCAGCAGTTTAACAGGAAAAAACACTGAAGCTTTCTTT. Translating gives CASSLTGKNTEAFF.

This chain links TRBV27 with TRBJ2-7; the D is unclear. Germline CDR1 and CDR2: MNHEY and SMNVEV (reference sequence). The CDR3 has 14 amino acids. V was clipped by 5 bases and J by 5 bases, with 16 bases between them. CDR3 in DNA: TGTGCCAGCAGTAGAGGTCCTTCTGCCAACGAGCAGTACTTC. This gives the protein CASSRGPSANEQYF.